The source of this T cell receptor (beta chain) is a study of identical twins. This CDR3 contains 16 residues. The V end lost 5 bases, the J end lost 2 bases, and 19 bases lay between the germline ends. The germline gives CDR1 MDHEN, CDR2 SYDVKM. In every case, the donor was a healthy Caucasian. TCRdb recomputed calls from the 5' RACE reads with MiXCR, one row per CDR3 protein. The sample lists about 570,000 distinct CDR3 sequences, just under 10% seen once, with roughly 3% in the top ten. A few counts support this clonotype. The sample was also reused in another study, on yellow fever vaccine responses in identical twins.

The TCR originated in a woman between 18 and 29 years old in good health. The source material was PBMCs. The chain combines TRBV28 with TRBJ2-7; tentative D call: TRBD1 (5 bases). The CDR3 DNA reads as TGTGCCAGCAGTGGCACAGGAATTTCAAGTCCCTACGAGCAGTACTTC. As protein: CASSGTGISSPYEQYF.